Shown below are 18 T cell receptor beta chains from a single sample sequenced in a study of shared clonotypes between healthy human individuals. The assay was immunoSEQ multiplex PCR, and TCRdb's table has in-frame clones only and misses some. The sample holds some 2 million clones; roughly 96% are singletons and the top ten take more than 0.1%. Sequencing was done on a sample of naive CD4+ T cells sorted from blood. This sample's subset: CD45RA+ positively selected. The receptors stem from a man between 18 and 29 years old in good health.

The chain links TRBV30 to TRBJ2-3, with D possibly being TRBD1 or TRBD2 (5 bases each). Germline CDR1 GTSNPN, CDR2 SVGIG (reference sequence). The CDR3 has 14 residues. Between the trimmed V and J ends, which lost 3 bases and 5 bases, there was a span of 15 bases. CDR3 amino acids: CAWRSIGARDTQYF. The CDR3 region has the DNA TGTGCCTGGAGATCCATCGGGGCCCGAGATACGCAGTATTTT.

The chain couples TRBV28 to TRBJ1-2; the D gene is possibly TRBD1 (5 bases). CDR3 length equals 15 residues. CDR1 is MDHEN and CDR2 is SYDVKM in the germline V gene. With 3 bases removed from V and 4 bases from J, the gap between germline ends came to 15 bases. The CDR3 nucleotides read TGTGCCAGCAGTTTTGGGACCGGGACCACCTATGGCTACACCTTC. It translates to CASSFGTGTTYGYTF.

The CDR3 DNA reads as TGTGCCAGCAGGGCAGGGGTAGGTGAGCAGTTCTTC. It codes for CASRAGVGEQFF. V gene TRBV6-1 combines with J gene TRBJ2-1; TRBD1 is a possible D gene (6 bases). Trimming shortened V by 6 bases and J by 9 bases, and 12 bases separated the two germline ends. This CDR3 is built from 12 residues. In germline, CDR1 is MNHNS, CDR2 SASEGT.

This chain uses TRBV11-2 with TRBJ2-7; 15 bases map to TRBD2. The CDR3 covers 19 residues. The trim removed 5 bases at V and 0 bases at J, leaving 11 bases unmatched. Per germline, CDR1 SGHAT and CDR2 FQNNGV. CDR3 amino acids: CASSPSPGTSGRYSYEQYF. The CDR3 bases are TGTGCCAGCAGCCCGAGTCCCGGGACTAGCGGGAGGTACTCCTACGAGCAGTACTTC.

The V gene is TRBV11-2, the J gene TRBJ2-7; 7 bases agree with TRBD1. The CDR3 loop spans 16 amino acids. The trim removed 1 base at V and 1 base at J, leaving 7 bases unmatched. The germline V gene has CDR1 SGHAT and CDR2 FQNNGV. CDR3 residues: CASSLGGQLLSYEQYF. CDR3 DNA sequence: TGTGCCAGCAGCTTAGGGGGACAGCTACTTTCCTACGAGCAGTACTTC. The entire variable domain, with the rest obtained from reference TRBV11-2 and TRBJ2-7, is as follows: EAGVAQSPRYKIIEKRQSVAFWCNPISGHATLYWYQQILGQGPKLLIQFQNNGVVDDSQLPKDRFSAERLKGVDSTLKIQPAKLEDSAVYLCASSLGGQLLSYEQYFGPGTRLTVT.

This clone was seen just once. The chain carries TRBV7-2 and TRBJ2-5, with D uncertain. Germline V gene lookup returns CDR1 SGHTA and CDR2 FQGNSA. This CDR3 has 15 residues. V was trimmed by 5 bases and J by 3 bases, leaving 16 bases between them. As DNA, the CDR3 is TGTGCCAGCAGCCCCGATAATTGGTTAAAAGAGACCCAGTACTTC. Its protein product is CASSPDNWLKETQYF. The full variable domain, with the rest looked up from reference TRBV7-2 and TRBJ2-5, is GAGVSQSPSNKVTEKGKDVELRCDPISGHTALYWYRQSLGQGLEFLIYFQGNSAPDKSGLPSDRFSAERTGGSVSTLTIQRTQQEDSAVYLCASSPDNWLKETQYFGPGTRLLVL.

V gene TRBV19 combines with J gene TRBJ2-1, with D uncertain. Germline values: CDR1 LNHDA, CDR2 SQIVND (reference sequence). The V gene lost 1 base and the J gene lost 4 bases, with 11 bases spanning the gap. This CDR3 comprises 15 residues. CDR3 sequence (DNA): TGTGCCAGTAGTATAGGGCAGGTCATTTACAATGAGCAGTTCTTC. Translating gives CASSIGQVIYNEQFF.

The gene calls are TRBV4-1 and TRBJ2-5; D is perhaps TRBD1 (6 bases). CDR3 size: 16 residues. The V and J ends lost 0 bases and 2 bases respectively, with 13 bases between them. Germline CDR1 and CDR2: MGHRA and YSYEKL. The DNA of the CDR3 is TGCGCCAGCAGCCAAGAAGGAGGTGGACAGCAAGAGACCCAGTACTTC. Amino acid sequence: CASSQEGGGQQETQYF.

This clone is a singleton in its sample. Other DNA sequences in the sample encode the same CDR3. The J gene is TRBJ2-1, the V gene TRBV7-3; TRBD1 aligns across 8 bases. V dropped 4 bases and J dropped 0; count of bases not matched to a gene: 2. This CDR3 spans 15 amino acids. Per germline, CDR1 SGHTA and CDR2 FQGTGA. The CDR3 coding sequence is TGTGCCAGCAGCTCTACAGGGGGCTCCTACAATGAGCAGTTCTTC. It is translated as CASSSTGGSYNEQFF.

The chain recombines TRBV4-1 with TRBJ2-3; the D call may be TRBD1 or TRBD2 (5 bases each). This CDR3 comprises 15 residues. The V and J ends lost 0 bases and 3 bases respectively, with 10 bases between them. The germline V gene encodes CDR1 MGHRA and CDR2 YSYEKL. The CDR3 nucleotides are TGCGCCAGCAGCCAAGATCAGAGGGGTACAGATACGCAGTATTTT. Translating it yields CASSQDQRGTDTQYF.

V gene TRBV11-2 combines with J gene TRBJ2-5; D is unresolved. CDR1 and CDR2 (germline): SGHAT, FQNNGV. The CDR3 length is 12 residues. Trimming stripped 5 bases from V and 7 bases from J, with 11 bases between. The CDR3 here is CASSDGRVTQYF. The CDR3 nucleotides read TGTGCCAGCAGCGACGGTCGGGTGACCCAGTACTTC.

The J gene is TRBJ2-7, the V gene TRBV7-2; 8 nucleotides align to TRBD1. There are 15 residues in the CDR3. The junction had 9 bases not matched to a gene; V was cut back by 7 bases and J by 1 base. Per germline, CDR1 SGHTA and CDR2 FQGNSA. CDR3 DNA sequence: TGTGCCAGCAACCTCCCCGACAGGGGATCCTACGAGCAGTACTTC. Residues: CASNLPDRGSYEQYF.

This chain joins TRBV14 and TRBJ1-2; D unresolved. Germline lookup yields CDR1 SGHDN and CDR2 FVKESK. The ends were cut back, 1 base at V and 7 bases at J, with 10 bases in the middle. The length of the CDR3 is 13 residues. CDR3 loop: CASSQVMARGYTF. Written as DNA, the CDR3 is TGTGCCAGCAGCCAAGTGATGGCTCGTGGCTACACCTTC.

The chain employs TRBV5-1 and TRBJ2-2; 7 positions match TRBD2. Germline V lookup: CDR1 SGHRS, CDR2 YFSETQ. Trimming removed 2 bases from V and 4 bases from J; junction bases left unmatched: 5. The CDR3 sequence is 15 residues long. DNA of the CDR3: TGCGCCAGCAGCTTTTCGGGACTATTCACCGGGGAGCTGTTTTTT. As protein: CASSFSGLFTGELFF. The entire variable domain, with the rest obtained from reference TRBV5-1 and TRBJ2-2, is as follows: KAGVTQTPRYLIKTRGQQVTLSCSPISGHRSVSWYQQTPGQGLQFLFEYFSETQRNKGNFPGRFSGRQFSNSRSEMNVSTLELGDSALYLCASSFSGLFTGELFFGEGSRLTVL.

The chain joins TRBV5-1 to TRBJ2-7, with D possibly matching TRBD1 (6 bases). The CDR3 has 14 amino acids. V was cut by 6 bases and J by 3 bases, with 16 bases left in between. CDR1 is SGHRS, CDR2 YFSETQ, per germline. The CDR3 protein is CASNAGTPVYEQYF. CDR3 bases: TGCGCCAGCAACGCCGGGACACCTGTCTACGAGCAGTACTTC.

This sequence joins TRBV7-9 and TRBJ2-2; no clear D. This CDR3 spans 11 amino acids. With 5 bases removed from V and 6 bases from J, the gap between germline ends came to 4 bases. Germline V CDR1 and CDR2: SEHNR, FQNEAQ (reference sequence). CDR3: CASSRAGELFF. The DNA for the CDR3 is TGTGCCAGCAGCCGGGCCGGGGAGCTGTTTTTT.

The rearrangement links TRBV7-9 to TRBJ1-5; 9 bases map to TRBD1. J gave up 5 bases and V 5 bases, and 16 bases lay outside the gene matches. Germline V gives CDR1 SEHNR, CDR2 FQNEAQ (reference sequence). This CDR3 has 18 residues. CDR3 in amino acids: CASSKTPGQGTGDQPQHF. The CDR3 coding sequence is TGTGCCAGCAGCAAAACACCGGGACAGGGTACAGGCGATCAGCCCCAGCATTTT.

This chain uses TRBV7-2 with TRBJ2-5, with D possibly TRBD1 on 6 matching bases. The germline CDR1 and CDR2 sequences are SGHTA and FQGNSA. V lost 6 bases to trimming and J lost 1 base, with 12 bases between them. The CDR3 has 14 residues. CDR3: CASRPRGFQETQYF. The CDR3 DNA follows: TGTGCCAGCAGGCCCAGGGGCTTCCAAGAGACCCAGTACTTC. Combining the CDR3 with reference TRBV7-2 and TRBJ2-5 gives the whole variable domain GAGVSQSPSNKVTEKGKDVELRCDPISGHTALYWYRQSLGQGLEFLIYFQGNSAPDKSGLPSDRFSAERTGGSVSTLTIQRTQQEDSAVYLCASRPRGFQETQYFGPGTRLLVL.